These T cell receptor beta chains were read from a single sample in a study of blood T cell repertoires in COVID-19. Measured with immunoSEQ multiplex PCR; TCRdb has only the in-frame clones, and not every one. The sample yields 45,000 to 65,000 clones, about four fifths seen once. The sequencing sample was made of peripheral blood. All receptors come from a woman older than 75 with COVID-19, enrolled during active disease. CDR3s include the opening cysteine and the closing phenylalanine or tryptophan. The order of the fields is J gene, V gene, CDR3 length, CDR3 protein.

>TRBJ2-1|TRBV11-1|12
CASSLQGYEQFF
>TRBJ2-5|TRBV6-5|14
CASSYGGGQETQYF
>TRBJ2-7|TRBV4-2|16
CASSQVSRSGEYEQYF
>TRBJ1-1|TRBV4-1|17
CASSQSDRGGQNTEAFF
>TRBJ1-2|TRBV28|14
CASSIPGPVYGYTF
>TRBJ2-1|TRBV2|14
CASRGGSHYNEQFF
>TRBJ2-2|TRBV27|15
CASSSHLQGTGELFF
>TRBJ2-1|TRBV5-1|15
CASSGLARNYNEQFF
>TRBJ1-6|TRBV11-2|15
CASSLVGRANSPLHF
>TRBJ2-3|TRBV5-1|13
CASSRPPTDTQYF
>TRBJ1-2|TRBV6-2/TRBV6-3|13
CASSPLLEYGYTF
>TRBJ2-1|TRBV4-1|13
CASSQVPHNEQFF
>TRBJ2-7|TRBV3-1/TRBV3-2|14
CASTRGGNRDEQYF
>TRBJ1-1|TRBV27|15
CASSLGGQAVAKAFF
>TRBJ2-2|TRBV7-3|16
CASSILAGGKSGELFF